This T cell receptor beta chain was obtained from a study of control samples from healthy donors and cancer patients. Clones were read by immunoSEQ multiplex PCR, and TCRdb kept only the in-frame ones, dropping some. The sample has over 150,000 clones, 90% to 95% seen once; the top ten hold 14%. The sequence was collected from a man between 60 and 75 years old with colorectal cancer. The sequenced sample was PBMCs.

Here the CDR3 reads CASSPSGQGNTEAFF. As DNA, the CDR3 is TGTGCCAGCAGTCCCTCGGGACAGGGGAACACTGAAGCTTTCTTT. The chain carries TRBV27 and TRBJ1-1; 9 positions agree with TRBD1. Trimming cost V 5 bases and J 1 base; bases outside gene matches: 5. There are 15 residues in the CDR3. Germline CDR1 reads MNHEY; CDR2 reads SMNVEV (reference sequence).